One and the same sample provided the 3 T cell receptor beta chains below, sequenced in a study of control samples from healthy donors and cancer patients. Repertoires were generated with immunoSEQ multiplex PCR, while TCRdb's copy carries only in-frame clones and drops some. This sample has fewer than 110,000 clones, with about 89% found just once. Sequenced material: blood. Receptors were obtained from a man aged 25 to 45 in good health.

This clone was seen once. The rearrangement uses TRBV19 and TRBJ2-2; D uncertain. The germline V gene encodes CDR1 LNHDA and CDR2 SQIVND (reference sequence). Trimming stripped 0 bases from V and 2 bases from J, with 4 bases between. CDR3 length: 14 amino acids. CDR3 residues: CASSIDHNTGELFF. In nucleotides, the CDR3 is TGTGCCAGTAGTATAGATCACAACACCGGGGAGCTGTTTTTT.

The V and J genes are TRBV19 and TRBJ1-3, with 7 bases aligning to TRBD1. J gave up 1 base and V 9 bases, and 6 bases lay outside the gene matches. CDR3 length: 14 amino acids. The V gene's germline CDR1 is LNHDA and CDR2 SQIVND (reference sequence). CDR3 sequence: CASYRGGSGNTIYF. As DNA, the CDR3 is TGTGCCAGCTACAGGGGCGGTTCTGGAAACACCATATATTTT.

The chain links TRBV5-1 to TRBJ2-7; 8 bases line up with TRBD1. Germline assignment: CDR1 SGHRS and CDR2 YFSETQ. The length of the CDR3 is 15 residues. Unmatched junction bases numbered 9, after V lost 7 bases and J lost 0 bases. The CDR3 DNA reads as TGCGCCAGCGAGACAGGGACAGGAAGCTCCTACGAGCAGTACTTC. Protein product: CASETGTGSSYEQYF.